This T cell receptor (beta chain) was sequenced in a study of T cell clonotyping in hematopoietic cell transplantation. Study-wide results and limits: Without cell sorting, CD4 versus CD8 contributions remain unresolved.

As for this clone: What it binds is unknown.

CDR1 and CDR2 (germline): MDHEN, SYDVKM. This CDR3 comprises 15 residues. The germline V and J ends were trimmed by 2 bases and 0 bases, with 10 bases remaining between them. Using immunoSEQ multiplex PCR, the repertoire was profiled, and TCRdb retains in-frame clones only, with some absent. The sample holds nearly 20,000 clones, more than 60% seen once. The receptor was isolated from a man aged 55 to 70 in good health. Some clones in this sample may be carry-over from other donors' samples. Sequenced sample: peripheral blood mononuclear cells. The chain joins TRBV28 to TRBJ2-5; D gene unclear. As DNA, the CDR3 is TGTGCCAGCAGTTTAGGGAACCGTGACCAAGAGACCCAGTACTTC. The encoded protein is CASSLGNRDQETQYF.